The clone carrying this TCR beta chain was detected once. Its antigen remains unknown. This sample stems from a study of T cells in Graves' hyperthyroidism and ophthalmopathy. V was shortened by 4 bases and J by 3 bases, with 22 bases between the two germline ends. CDR1 DFQATT and CDR2 SNEGSKA come from the germline V gene (reference sequence). The CDR3 contains 16 residues. RNA transcripts served as the template for amplifying TCR beta CDR3 regions. HTBI primers were employed in a first-round RT-PCR of the TCR CDR3. TCRdb reprocessed the multiplex PCR reads with MiXCR, giving one entry per CDR3 protein. The table lists a few hundred thousand distinct CDR3 sequences, 40% to 50% of them singletons. Notes on the study in general: In simple terms, a model built on 13 V-J features told ophthalmopathy apart from stable hyperthyroidism. It was a median about 6.5 months before onset that the model predicted ophthalmopathy.

The sequencing input was peripheral blood or thyroid tissue (not recorded which). V and J are TRBV20-1 and TRBJ2-7, with D hard to call. This TCR was recovered from an adult woman with Graves' disease, either hyperthyroidism or ophthalmopathy (not recorded which). The CDR3 nucleotides read TGCAGTGCTACCGCTTTGGTGACAACGAACCTCTACGAGCAGTACTTC. Residues: CSATALVTTNLYEQYF.